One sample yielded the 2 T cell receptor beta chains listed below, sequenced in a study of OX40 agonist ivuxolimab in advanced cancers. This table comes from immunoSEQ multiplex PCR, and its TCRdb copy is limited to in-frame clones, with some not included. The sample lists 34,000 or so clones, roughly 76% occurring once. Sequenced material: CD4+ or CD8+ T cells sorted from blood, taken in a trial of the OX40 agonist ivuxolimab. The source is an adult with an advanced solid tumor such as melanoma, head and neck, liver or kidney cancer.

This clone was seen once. CDR3 region: CASSPAAGTYEQYF. The DNA of the CDR3 is TGTGCCAGCAGCCCGGCGGCGGGTACCTACGAGCAGTACTTC. The chain has TRBV11-2 and TRBJ2-7, with D perhaps matching TRBD2 (5 bases). This CDR3 spans 14 amino acids. V dropped 5 bases and J dropped 2 bases, with 13 bases sitting between them. From germline, CDR1 is SGHAT and CDR2 FQNNGV. Combining the CDR3 with reference TRBV11-2 and TRBJ2-7 gives the whole variable domain EAGVAQSPRYKIIEKRQSVAFWCNPISGHATLYWYQQILGQGPKLLIQFQNNGVVDDSQLPKDRFSAERLKGVDSTLKIQPAKLEDSAVYLCASSPAAGTYEQYFGPGTRLTVT.

CDR3 nucleotide sequence: TGTGCCAGCAGCTTTAGGGGCGCAGGGAATGAGCAGTTCTTC. This codes for CASSFRGAGNEQFF. The chain joins TRBV7-9 to TRBJ2-1, with a tentative D call TRBD1 (5 bases). From germline, CDR1 is SEHNR and CDR2 FQNEAQ (reference sequence). The CDR3 has 14 amino acids. Trimming shortened V by 3 bases and J by 7 bases, and 13 bases separated the two germline ends.